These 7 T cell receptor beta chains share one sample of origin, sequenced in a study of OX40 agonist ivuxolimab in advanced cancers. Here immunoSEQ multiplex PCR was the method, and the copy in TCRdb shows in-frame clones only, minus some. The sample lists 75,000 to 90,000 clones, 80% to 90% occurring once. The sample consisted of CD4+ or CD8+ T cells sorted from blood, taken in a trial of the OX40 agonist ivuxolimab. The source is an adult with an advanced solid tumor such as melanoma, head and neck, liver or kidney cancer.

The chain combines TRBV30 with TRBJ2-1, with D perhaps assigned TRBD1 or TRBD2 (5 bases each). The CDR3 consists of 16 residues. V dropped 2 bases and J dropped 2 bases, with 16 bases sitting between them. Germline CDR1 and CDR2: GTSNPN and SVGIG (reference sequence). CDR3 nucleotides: TGTGCCTGGAGTCCTCTGGACGGGGCCGCCTACAATGAGCAGTTCTTC. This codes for CAWSPLDGAAYNEQFF.

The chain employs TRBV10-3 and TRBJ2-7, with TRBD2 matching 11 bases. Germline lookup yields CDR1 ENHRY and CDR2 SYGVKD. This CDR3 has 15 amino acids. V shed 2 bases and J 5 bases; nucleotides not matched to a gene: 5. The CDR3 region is CAISETSGSGHEQYF. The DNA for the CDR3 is TGTGCCATCAGTGAGACTAGCGGGAGCGGCCACGAGCAGTACTTC.

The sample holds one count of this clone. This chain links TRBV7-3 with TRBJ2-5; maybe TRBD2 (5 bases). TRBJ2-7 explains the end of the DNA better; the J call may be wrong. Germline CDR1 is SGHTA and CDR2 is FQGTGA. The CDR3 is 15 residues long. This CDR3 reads CASSVTRGFGYEQYF. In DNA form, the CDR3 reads TGTGCCAGCAGCGTCACACGGGGTTTCGGCTACGAGCAGTACTTC.

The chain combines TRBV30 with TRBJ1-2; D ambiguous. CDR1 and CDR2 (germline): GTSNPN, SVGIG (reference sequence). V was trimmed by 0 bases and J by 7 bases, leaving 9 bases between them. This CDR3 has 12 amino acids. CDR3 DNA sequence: TGTGCCTGGAGTGTACCCTCGGGTGGCTACACCTTC. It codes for CAWSVPSGGYTF.

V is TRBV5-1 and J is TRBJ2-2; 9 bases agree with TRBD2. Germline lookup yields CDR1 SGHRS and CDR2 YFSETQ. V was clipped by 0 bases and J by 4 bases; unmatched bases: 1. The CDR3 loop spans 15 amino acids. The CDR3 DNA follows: TGCGCCAGCAGCTTGGTAGCGGGAGTCACCGGGGAGCTGTTTTTT. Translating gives CASSLVAGVTGELFF. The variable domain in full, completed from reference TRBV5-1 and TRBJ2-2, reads KAGVTQTPRYLIKTRGQQVTLSCSPISGHRSVSWYQQTPGQGLQFLFEYFSETQRNKGNFPGRFSGRQFSNSRSEMNVSTLELGDSALYLCASSLVAGVTGELFFGEGSRLTVL.

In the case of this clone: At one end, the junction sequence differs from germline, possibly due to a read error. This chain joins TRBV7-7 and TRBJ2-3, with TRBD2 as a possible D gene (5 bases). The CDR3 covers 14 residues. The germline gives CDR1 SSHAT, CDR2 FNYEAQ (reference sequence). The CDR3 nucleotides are TGTGCTAGCAGCTTAGCGAGTAGGGCAGATACGCAGTATTTT. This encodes CASSLASRADTQYF.

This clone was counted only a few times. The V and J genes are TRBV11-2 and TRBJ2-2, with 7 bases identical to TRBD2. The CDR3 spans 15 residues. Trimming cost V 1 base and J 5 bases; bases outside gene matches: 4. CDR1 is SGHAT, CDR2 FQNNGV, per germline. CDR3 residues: CASSLVGGGTGELFF. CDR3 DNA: TGTGCCAGCAGCTTAGTGGGCGGGGGAACCGGGGAGCTGTTTTTT.